Below, 8 T cell receptor beta chains from the same sample are listed, as sequenced in a study of shared T cell receptors in the human thymus. The method was immunoSEQ multiplex PCR; TCRdb's version includes in-frame clones alone and lacks a portion of them. Of 600,000 or so clones listed, around 87% are singletons. These data were likewise used in another study, on human thymus T cells.

Input material: thymocytes. These TCRs come from a boy less than two years old with a congenital heart defect.

The genes are TRBV7-9 and TRBJ2-7; the D gene is possibly TRBD2 (7 bases). V dropped 5 bases and J dropped 7 bases, with 27 bases sitting between them. Germline V gene data show CDR1 as SEHNR and CDR2 as FQNEAQ (reference sequence). The CDR3 loop spans 17 amino acids. This CDR3 reads CASSHFRGTSGEGEQYF. Here the CDR3 DNA reads TGTGCCAGCAGCCACTTCCGGGGGACCTCAGGGGAGGGGGAGCAGTACTTC.

V and J are TRBV18 and TRBJ1-1; maybe TRBD1 (5 bases). The ends were cut back, 2 bases at V and 7 bases at J, with 8 bases in the middle. The CDR3 has 12 residues. CDR1 is KGHSH, CDR2 LQKENI, per germline. CDR3 bases: TGTGCCAGCTCACCAACCGACAGTGAAGCTTTCTTT. It yields the protein CASSPTDSEAFF.

The J gene is TRBJ1-1, the V gene TRBV28; 7 positions agree with TRBD1. Germline CDR1 and CDR2: MDHEN and SYDVKM. This CDR3 region has 14 residues. With 10 bases clipped from V and 3 bases from J, the junction kept 11 bases outside the gene matches. The DNA of the CDR3 is TGTGCCATCAGACAGGGCCGAGAGGACACTGAAGCTTTCTTT. Protein product: CAIRQGREDTEAFF.

The chain recombines TRBV28 with TRBJ2-7; TRBD2 agrees at 8 bases. V lost 6 bases to trimming and J lost 2 bases; unmatched junction nucleotides: 9. The CDR3 has 15 residues. The germline gives CDR1 MDHEN, CDR2 SYDVKM. The CDR3 coding sequence is TGTGCCAGCAGGGGCCGACTAGCGCGTCCCTACGAGCAGTACTTC. Translation: CASRGRLARPYEQYF. Supplemented by reference TRBV28 and TRBJ2-7, the full variable domain reads DVKVTQSSRYLVKRTGEKVFLECVQDMDHENMFWYRQDPGLGLRLIYFSYDVKMKEKGDIPEGYSVSREKKERFSLILESASTNQTSMYLCASRGRLARPYEQYFGPGTRLTVT.

The sample holds one count of this clone. This chain links TRBV13 with TRBJ1-5; D possibly corresponds to TRBD1 (5 bases). This CDR3 spans 14 amino acids. From germline, CDR1 is PRHDT and CDR2 FYEKMQ (reference sequence). The V gene lost 4 bases and the J gene lost 2 bases, with 9 bases spanning the gap. The CDR3, as DNA: TGTGCCAGCAGCTCAAAAGGGGGCAATCAGCCCCAGCATTTT. Translating it yields CASSSKGGNQPQHF.

V and J are TRBV28 and TRBJ2-5; D is unclear. The CDR3 totals 11 residues. In germline, CDR1 is MDHEN, CDR2 SYDVKM. Trimming left V 4 bases short and J 5 bases short, with 5 bases between. The CDR3 loop reads CASSSFETQYF. DNA for the CDR3: TGTGCCAGCAGTTCGTTTGAGACCCAGTACTTC.

The chain recombines TRBV9 with TRBJ2-3; D possibly corresponds to TRBD2 (6 bases). V gave up 4 bases and J gave up 8 bases, with 14 bases separating them. CDR1 and CDR2 (germline): SGDLS, YYNGEE. The CDR3 loop spans 13 amino acids. Written as DNA, the CDR3 is TGTGCCAGCAGCCAAGAACTAGCTTCTACGCAGTATTTT. Translating gives CASSQELASTQYF.

J is TRBJ1-4 and V is TRBV6-6; 7 positions match TRBD1. The CDR3 spans 15 residues. Germline CDR1 reads MNHNY; CDR2 reads SVGAGI (reference sequence). V lost 2 bases to trimming and J lost 4 bases; unmatched junction nucleotides: 4. In DNA, the CDR3 is TGTGCCAGCAGTTACAAAACAGGGGATAATGAAAAACTGTTTTTT. Encoded protein: CASSYKTGDNEKLFF.